The text below deals with one TCR beta chain. Because the CDR3's place on the DNA is in doubt, the DNA is left out and the CDR3 is given as listed by TCRdb. This sample stems from a study of OX40 agonist ivuxolimab in advanced cancers. The overall study: Patients were given ivuxolimab, an antibody that agonizes OX40 (CD134). Males comprised over 80% of the group, whose mean age was about 60 years (range roughly 23 to 90). Three partial responders included one hepatocellular carcinoma patient and two cutaneous melanoma patients.

TCRdb's table, derived via immunoSEQ multiplex PCR, lists solely in-frame clones and lacks some. Of approximately 22,000 clones in the sample, more than 80% are singletons; the top ten hold roughly a third. 16 amino acids form the CDR3, both terminal residues included. This receptor was taken from an adult with an advanced solid tumor such as melanoma, head and neck, liver or kidney cancer. The specimen was CD4+ or CD8+ T cells sorted from blood, collected in a trial of the OX40 agonist ivuxolimab. The V and J genes are TRBV21-1 and TRBJ1-3; the table names TRBD1, a call not compared with the DNA. TRBV21-1 is recorded as a pseudogene. This CDR3 reads CASSKGRWATGNTIYF.